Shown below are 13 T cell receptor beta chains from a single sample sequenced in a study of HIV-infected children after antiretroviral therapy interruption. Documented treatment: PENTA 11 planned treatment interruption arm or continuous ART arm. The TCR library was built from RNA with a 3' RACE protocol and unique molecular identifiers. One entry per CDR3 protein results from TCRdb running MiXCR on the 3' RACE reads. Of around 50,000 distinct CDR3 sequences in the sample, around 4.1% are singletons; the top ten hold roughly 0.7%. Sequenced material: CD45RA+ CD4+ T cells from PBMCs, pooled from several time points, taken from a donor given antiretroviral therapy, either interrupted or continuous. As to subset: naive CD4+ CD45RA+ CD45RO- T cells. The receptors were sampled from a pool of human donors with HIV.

The CDR3: CASSGGLDEQFF. CDR3 bases: TGTGCTTCTAGCGGGGGGTTAGATGAGCAGTTCTTC. The chain employs TRBV12-3 or TRBV12-4 and TRBJ2-1; 11 bases are a match to TRBD2. This CDR3 region has 12 residues.

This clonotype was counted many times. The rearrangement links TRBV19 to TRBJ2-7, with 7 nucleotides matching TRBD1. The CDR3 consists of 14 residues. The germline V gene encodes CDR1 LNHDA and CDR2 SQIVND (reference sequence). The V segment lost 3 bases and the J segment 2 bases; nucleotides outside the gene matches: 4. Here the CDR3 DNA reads TGTGCCAGTAGTATGGCAGGGGGACCCTACGAGCAGTACTTC. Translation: CASSMAGGPYEQYF.

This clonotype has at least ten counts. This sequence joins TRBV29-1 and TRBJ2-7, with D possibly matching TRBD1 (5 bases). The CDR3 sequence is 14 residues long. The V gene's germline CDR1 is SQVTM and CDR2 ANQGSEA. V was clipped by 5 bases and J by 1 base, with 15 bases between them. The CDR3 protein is CSVLPQDRSYEQYF. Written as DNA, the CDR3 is TGCAGCGTTCTCCCCCAAGACAGATCCTACGAGCAGTACTTC.

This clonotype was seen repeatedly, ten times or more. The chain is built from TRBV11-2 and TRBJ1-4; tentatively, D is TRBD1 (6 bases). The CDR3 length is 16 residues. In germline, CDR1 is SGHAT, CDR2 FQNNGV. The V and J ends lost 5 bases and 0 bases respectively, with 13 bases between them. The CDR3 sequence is CASSPNNRATNEKLFF. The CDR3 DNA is TGTGCCAGCAGCCCTAATAACAGGGCAACTAATGAAAAACTGTTTTTT.

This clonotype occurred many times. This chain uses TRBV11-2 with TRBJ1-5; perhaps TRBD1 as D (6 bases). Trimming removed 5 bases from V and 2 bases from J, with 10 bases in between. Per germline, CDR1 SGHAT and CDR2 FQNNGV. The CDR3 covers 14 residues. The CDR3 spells CASSPGDGNQPQHF. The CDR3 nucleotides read TGTGCCAGCAGCCCAGGGGACGGCAATCAGCCCCAGCATTTT.

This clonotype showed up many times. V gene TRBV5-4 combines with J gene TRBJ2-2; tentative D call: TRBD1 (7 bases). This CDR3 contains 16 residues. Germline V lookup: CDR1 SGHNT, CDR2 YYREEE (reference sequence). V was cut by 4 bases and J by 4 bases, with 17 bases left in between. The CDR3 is CASSPTGSEGTGELFF. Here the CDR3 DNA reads TGTGCCAGCAGCCCGACAGGGTCGGAGGGCACCGGGGAGCTGTTTTTT. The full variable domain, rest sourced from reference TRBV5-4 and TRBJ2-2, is ETGVTQSPTHLIKTRGQQVTLRCSSQSGHNTVSWYQQALGQGPQFIFQYYREEENGRGNFPPRFSGLQFPNYSSELNVNALELDDSALYLCASSPTGSEGTGELFFGEGSRLTVL.

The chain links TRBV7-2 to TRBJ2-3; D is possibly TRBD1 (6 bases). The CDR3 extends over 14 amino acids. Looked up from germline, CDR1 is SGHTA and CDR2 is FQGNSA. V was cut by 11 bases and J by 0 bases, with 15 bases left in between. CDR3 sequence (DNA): TGTGCCTCTCAGGCGGACAGAAGCACAGATACGCAGTATTTT. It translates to CASQADRSTDTQYF.

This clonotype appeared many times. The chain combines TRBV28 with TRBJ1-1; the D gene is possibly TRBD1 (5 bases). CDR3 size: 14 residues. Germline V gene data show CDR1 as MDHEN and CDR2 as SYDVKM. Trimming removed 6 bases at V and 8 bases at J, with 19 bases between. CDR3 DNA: TGTGCCAGCAGGAACGGGGGGGAGGCTGTAGAAGCTTTCTTT. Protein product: CASRNGGEAVEAFF.

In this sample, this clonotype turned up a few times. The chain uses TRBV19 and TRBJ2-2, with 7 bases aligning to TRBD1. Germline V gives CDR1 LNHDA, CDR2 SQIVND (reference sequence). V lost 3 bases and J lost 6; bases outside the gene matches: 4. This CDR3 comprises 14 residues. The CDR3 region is CASSIRQGAGELFF. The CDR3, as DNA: TGTGCCAGTAGTATCCGACAGGGTGCCGGGGAGCTGTTTTTT.

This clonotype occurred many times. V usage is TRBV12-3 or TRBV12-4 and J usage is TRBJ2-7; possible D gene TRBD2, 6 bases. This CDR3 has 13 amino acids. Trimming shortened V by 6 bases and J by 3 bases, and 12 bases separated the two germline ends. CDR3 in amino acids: CASSRQRVYEQYF. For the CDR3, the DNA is TGTGCCAGCAGCCGCCAGCGGGTCTACGAGCAGTACTTC.

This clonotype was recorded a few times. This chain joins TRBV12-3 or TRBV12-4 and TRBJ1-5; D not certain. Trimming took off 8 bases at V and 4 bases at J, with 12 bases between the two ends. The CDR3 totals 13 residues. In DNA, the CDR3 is TGTGCCAGCGCCCGGTACCGAAATCAGCCCCAGCATTTT. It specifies CASARYRNQPQHF.

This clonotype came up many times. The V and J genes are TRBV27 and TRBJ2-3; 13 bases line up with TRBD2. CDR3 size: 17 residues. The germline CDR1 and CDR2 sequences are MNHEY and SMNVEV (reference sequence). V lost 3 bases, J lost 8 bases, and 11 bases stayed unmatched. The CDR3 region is CASSFLTTSGGPSTQYF. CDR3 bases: TGTGCCAGCAGTTTCTTAACGACTAGCGGGGGGCCTAGTACGCAGTATTTT.

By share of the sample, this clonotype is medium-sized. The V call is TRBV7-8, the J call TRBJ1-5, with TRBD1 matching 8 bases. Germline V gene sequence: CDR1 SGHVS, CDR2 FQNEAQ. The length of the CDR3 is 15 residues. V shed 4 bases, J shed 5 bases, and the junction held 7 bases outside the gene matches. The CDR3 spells CASSSGQGLHQPQHF. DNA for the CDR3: TGTGCCAGCAGCTCCGGACAGGGCTTGCATCAGCCCCAGCATTTT.